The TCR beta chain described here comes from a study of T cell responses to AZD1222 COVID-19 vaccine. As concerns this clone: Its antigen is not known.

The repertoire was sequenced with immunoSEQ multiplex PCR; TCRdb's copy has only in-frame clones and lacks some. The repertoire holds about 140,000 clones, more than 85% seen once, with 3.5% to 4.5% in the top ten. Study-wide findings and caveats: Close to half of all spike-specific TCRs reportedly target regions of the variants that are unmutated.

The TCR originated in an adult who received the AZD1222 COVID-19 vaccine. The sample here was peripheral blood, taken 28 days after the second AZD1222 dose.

CDR3 in DNA: TGTGCCAGCAGCTTAGGTGTCTCTGGGAAGTACTTC. It codes for CASSLGVSGKYF. The chain is built from TRBV7-2 and TRBJ2-7; no definite D call. Trimming shortened V by 1 base and J by 11 bases, and 12 bases separated the two germline ends. The V gene's germline CDR1 is SGHTA and CDR2 FQGNSA. The CDR3 runs 12 residues. Variable domain in full (rest from reference TRBV7-2 and TRBJ2-7): GAGVSQSPSNKVTEKGKDVELRCDPISGHTALYWYRQSLGQGLEFLIYFQGNSAPDKSGLPSDRFSAERTGGSVSTLTIQRTQQEDSAVYLCASSLGVSGKYFGPGTRLTVT.